This T cell receptor beta chain comes out of a study of CD8 T cell repertoires and HIV-1 epitope variants. Whole-study context: Twenty-five autologous and known Gag and Nef epitope variant peptides each stimulated T cells separately. Tested: three Gag epitope families, Nef HW9 and YT9. The baseline condition was 1M T cells left uncultured. Study-wide points: About ten TCR beta clonotypes were antigen-specific, 5 or 6 apparently recognizing autologous or escape variants.

The trim removed 4 bases at V and 7 bases at J, leaving 13 bases unmatched. This CDR3 is built from 16 residues. The germline CDR1 and CDR2 sequences are SGHVS and FNYEAQ. Repertoires were generated with immunoSEQ multiplex PCR, while TCRdb's copy carries only in-frame clones and drops some. The data hold thousands of clones, with roughly 67% observed a single time. Note on this clone: As yet, its antigen is unknown.

V gene TRBV7-6 combines with J gene TRBJ2-1; 7 nucleotides agree with TRBD1. Sequenced input: cultured CD8+ T cells derived from PBMCs. The source of this sequence is a male donor with HIV. The CDR3 region is CASSSGPGGLGNEQFF. CDR3 DNA sequence: TGTGCCAGCAGCTCTGGCCCAGGGGGTCTAGGGAATGAGCAGTTCTTC.